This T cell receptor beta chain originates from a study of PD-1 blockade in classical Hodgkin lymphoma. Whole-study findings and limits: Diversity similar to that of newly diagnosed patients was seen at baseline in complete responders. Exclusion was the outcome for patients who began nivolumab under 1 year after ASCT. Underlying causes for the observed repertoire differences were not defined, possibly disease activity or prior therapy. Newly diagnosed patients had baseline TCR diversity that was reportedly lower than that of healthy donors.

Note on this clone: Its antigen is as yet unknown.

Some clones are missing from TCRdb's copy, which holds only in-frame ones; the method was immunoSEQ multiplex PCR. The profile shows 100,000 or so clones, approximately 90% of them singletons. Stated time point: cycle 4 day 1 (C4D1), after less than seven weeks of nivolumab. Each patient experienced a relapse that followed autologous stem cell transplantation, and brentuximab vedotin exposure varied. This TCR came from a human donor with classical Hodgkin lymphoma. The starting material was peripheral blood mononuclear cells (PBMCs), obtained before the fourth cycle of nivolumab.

This CDR3 reads CASSLTRTHEQYF. The CDR3, as DNA: TGTGCCAGCAGCTTAACCCGGACACACGAGCAGTACTTC. The J gene is TRBJ2-7, the V gene TRBV7-9, with D maybe TRBD1 (5 bases). Per germline, CDR1 SEHNR and CDR2 FQNEAQ (reference sequence). The germline V and J ends were trimmed by 2 bases and 5 bases, with 10 bases remaining between them. CDR3 length equals 13 residues.